This T cell receptor beta chain was found in a study of Ad26.COV2.S vaccination and SARS-CoV-2 variants. Here immunoSEQ multiplex PCR was the method, and the copy in TCRdb shows in-frame clones only, minus some. The data contain 200,000 to 300,000 clones, over 75% of them singletons. Of note for this clone: No antigen is known for it.

Treatment denoted: approximately 18 received Ad26.COV2.S at low or high dose, single or two shots; five or six received placebo; per-sample allocation not given. It was on day 63 after the first vaccine or placebo injection that samples were taken. The shot given was an Ad26 vector that makes Wuhan-strain SARS-CoV-2 spike. The length of the CDR3 is 14 residues. Germline values: CDR1 LNHDA, CDR2 SQIVND (reference sequence). V lost 7 bases and J lost 5; bases outside the gene matches: 9. Study results and caveats: Using TCR breadth and depth analyses may have led to underestimated total T cell responses.

The TCR was taken from a person between 18 and 65 years old who received the Ad26.COV2.S COVID-19 vaccine or a placebo. The gene calls are TRBV19 and TRBJ2-3; TRBD1 aligns across 7 bases. The source was peripheral blood, collected in a trial of Ad26.COV2.S vaccine versus placebo. CDR3 sequence (DNA): TGTGCCAGTACCCCAGACAGGGCGAGAGATACGCAGTATTTT. Its translation is CASTPDRARDTQYF.